These 29 T cell receptor beta chains were all obtained from the same sample, sequenced in a study of graft-versus-host responses after intestinal transplantation. The antigens for these receptors are not known. The assay was immunoSEQ multiplex PCR, and TCRdb's table has in-frame clones only and misses some. The data contain approximately 93,000 clones, about nine tenths of them singletons. This specimen consisted of unstimulated CD8+ T cells sorted from spleen or lymph node cells, obtained before transplant. These receptors were collected from a human donor who was the organ donor for an intestinal transplant.

The chain carries TRBV10-2 and TRBJ2-7, with 9 bases lining up with TRBD2. The junction had 4 bases not matched to a gene; V was cut back by 4 bases and J by 6 bases. CDR3 length: 13 amino acids. Looked up from germline, CDR1 is WSHSY and CDR2 is SAAADI. The CDR3 region is CASSVSGGREQYF. CDR3 bases: TGCGCCAGCAGTGTTAGCGGGGGCCGCGAGCAGTACTTC.

This chain links TRBV19 with TRBJ2-1, with 9 bases aligning to TRBD2. From germline, CDR1 is LNHDA and CDR2 SQIVND (reference sequence). V lost 5 bases, J lost 6 bases, and 11 bases stayed unmatched. The CDR3 length is 16 residues. The DNA for the CDR3 is TGTGCCAGTAGTCAGACTAGCGGAGGCCCGGTCAATGAGCAGTTCTTC. The encoded protein is CASSQTSGGPVNEQFF.

The chain uses TRBV28 and TRBJ1-2; TRBD1 is a possible D gene (5 bases). This CDR3 spans 16 amino acids. Germline V gene data show CDR1 as MDHEN and CDR2 as SYDVKM. V gave up 5 bases and J gave up 6 bases, with 22 bases separating them. The CDR3 DNA is TGTGCCAGCAGTCAACAGGTTCTTGAGTCTTTAAATGGCTACACCTTC. This gives the protein CASSQQVLESLNGYTF.

The count of this clone is one. The chain uses TRBV2 and TRBJ2-7; D is perhaps TRBD1 (6 bases). The CDR3 extends over 12 amino acids. V lost 10 bases, J lost 1 base, and 11 bases lay in between. Germline V lookup: CDR1 SNHLY, CDR2 FYNNEI. The chain's CDR3 is CATQDRSYEQYF. DNA of the CDR3: TGTGCCACCCAAGACAGGTCCTACGAGCAGTACTTC.

This clone came up once. The chain combines TRBV27 with TRBJ2-3; a weak D match, TRBD2 (6 bases). This CDR3 is built from 15 residues. V lost 0 bases and J lost 8, with 15 bases in between. Germline values: CDR1 MNHEY, CDR2 SMNVEV (reference sequence). In DNA, the CDR3 is TGTGCCAGCAGTTTATCCGGGAGAGGGCTTAGTACGCAGTATTTT. It is translated as CASSLSGRGLSTQYF.

The chain couples TRBV28 to TRBJ1-1; possibly TRBD1 for D (5 bases). V lost 6 bases to trimming and J lost 3 bases, with 14 bases between them. Germline assignment: CDR1 MDHEN and CDR2 SYDVKM. CDR3 length: 14 amino acids. In nucleotides, the CDR3 is TGTGCCAGCAGCCTCCAGGGCGGCCACACTGAAGCTTTCTTT. Translation: CASSLQGGHTEAFF.

This clone was counted only a few times. The chain is built from TRBV7-9 and TRBJ2-7, with 9 bases lining up with TRBD2. V shed 3 bases and J 2 bases; nucleotides not matched to a gene: 8. This CDR3 contains 16 residues. From germline, CDR1 is SEHNR and CDR2 FQNEAQ (reference sequence). The CDR3: CASSFGGGATAYEQYF. The CDR3 DNA follows: TGTGCCAGCAGCTTTGGCGGGGGGGCCACGGCCTACGAGCAGTACTTC. The whole variable domain, filled in from reference TRBV7-9 and TRBJ2-7, reads DTGVSQNPRHKITKRGQNVTFRCDPISEHNRLYWYRQTLGQGPEFLTYFQNEAQLEKSRLLSDRFSAERPKGSFSTLEIQRTEQGDSAMYLCASSFGGGATAYEQYFGPGTRLTVT.

This clone was seen more than once but under ten times. The chain is built from TRBV30 and TRBJ1-1; no definite D call. With 1 base removed from V and 5 bases from J, the gap between germline ends came to 8 bases. This CDR3 spans 12 amino acids. Germline V gene sequence: CDR1 GTSNPN, CDR2 SVGIG (reference sequence). CDR3 sequence reads: CAWSGVGTEAFF. The CDR3 nucleotides are TGTGCCTGGAGTGGAGTCGGGACTGAAGCTTTCTTT.

This chain uses TRBV7-3 with TRBJ2-7; 9 nucleotides align to TRBD1. Germline CDR1 and CDR2: SGHTA and FQGTGA. The ends lost 5 bases at V and 3 bases at J; junction bases unmatched: 2. There are 13 residues in the CDR3. This CDR3 reads CASSPGQGYEQYF. The CDR3 nucleotides are TGTGCCAGCAGCCCGGGACAGGGCTACGAGCAGTACTTC.

The CDR3 region is CASSIGHAPGGNEQFF. The CDR3 nucleotides read TGTGCCAGTAGTATAGGGCACGCTCCGGGGGGCAATGAGCAGTTCTTC. V and J are TRBV19 and TRBJ2-1; 7 bases map to TRBD2. With 1 base clipped from V and 6 bases from J, the junction kept 9 bases outside the gene matches. There are 16 residues in the CDR3. CDR1 and CDR2 (germline): LNHDA, SQIVND (reference sequence).

The rearrangement joins TRBV5-1 to TRBJ2-7, with D perhaps matching TRBD1 (6 bases). CDR1 and CDR2 (germline): SGHRS, YFSETQ. This CDR3 spans 20 amino acids. V dropped 1 base and J dropped 3 bases, with 29 bases sitting between them. The chain's CDR3 is CASSLPIFFVSPPGDYEQYF. The CDR3 bases are TGCGCCAGCAGCTTGCCTATTTTTTTTGTCAGTCCTCCAGGGGACTACGAGCAGTACTTC. Full variable domain (rest looked up from reference TRBV5-1 and TRBJ2-7): KAGVTQTPRYLIKTRGQQVTLSCSPISGHRSVSWYQQTPGQGLQFLFEYFSETQRNKGNFPGRFSGRQFSNSRSEMNVSTLELGDSALYLCASSLPIFFVSPPGDYEQYFGPGTRLTVT.

The rearrangement uses TRBV5-1 and TRBJ1-4, with D possibly TRBD1 on 6 matching bases. Germline V gives CDR1 SGHRS, CDR2 YFSETQ. The CDR3 contains 14 residues. Trimming shortened V by 4 bases and J by 5 bases, and 12 bases separated the two germline ends. Here the CDR3 reads CASSTGDMNEKLFF. Here the CDR3 DNA reads TGCGCCAGCAGCACCGGGGACATGAATGAAAAACTGTTTTTT.

The V and J genes are TRBV6-6 and TRBJ2-7, with D possibly TRBD1 on 5 matching bases. V was pared by 3 bases and J by 0 bases, with 15 bases between. CDR3 length: 16 residues. Germline CDR1 and CDR2: MNHNY and SVGAGI (reference sequence). The CDR3 nucleotides are TGTGCCAGCAGTTATACAAGACAGCGATACTCCTACGAGCAGTACTTC. It encodes CASSYTRQRYSYEQYF.

The V and J genes are TRBV28 and TRBJ2-7, with a weak D call TRBD2 (5 bases). Germline V gene data show CDR1 as MDHEN and CDR2 as SYDVKM. CDR3 length: 15 residues. V dropped 2 bases and J dropped 2 bases, with 13 bases sitting between them. The CDR3 DNA reads TGTGCCAGCAGTTTAAAGGCCAGCGGCCCCTACGAGCAGTACTTC. This encodes CASSLKASGPYEQYF.

Written as DNA, the CDR3 is TGTGCCAGCACCTGGACAGGCCAGAACACTGAAGCTTTCTTT. This codes for CASTWTGQNTEAFF. V usage is TRBV6-6 and J usage is TRBJ1-1; TRBD1 matches 7 bases. Germline CDR1 is MNHNY and CDR2 is SVGAGI (reference sequence). This CDR3 region has 14 residues. The J segment lost 1 base and the V segment lost 7 bases, leaving 6 bases of the junction unmatched.

The V and J genes are TRBV29-1 and TRBJ2-7; 16 bases map to TRBD2. Germline CDR1 and CDR2: SQVTM and ANQGSEA. CDR3 length equals 19 residues. Trimming removed 6 bases from V and 3 bases from J; junction bases left unmatched: 17. The CDR3 here is CSVSPGPGLAGGPHYEQYF. The CDR3 bases are TGCAGCGTAAGCCCTGGACCGGGACTAGCGGGGGGGCCCCACTACGAGCAGTACTTC.

About this clone itself: The sample carries other DNA sequences with the same CDR3. The chain has TRBV27 and TRBJ2-5, with D hard to call. Germline V lookup: CDR1 MNHEY, CDR2 SMNVEV (reference sequence). V lost 6 bases, J lost 7 bases, and 12 bases lay in between. This CDR3 is 12 amino acids long. Here the CDR3 reads CASSAPKRTQYF. The DNA of the CDR3 is TGTGCCAGCAGCGCACCCAAGAGGACCCAGTACTTC.

This clone occurred once. The chain uses TRBV7-6 and TRBJ2-1; perhaps TRBD2 as D (6 bases). V lost 1 base to trimming and J lost 5 bases, with 15 bases between them. This CDR3 contains 16 residues. Looked up from germline, CDR1 is SGHVS and CDR2 is FNYEAQ. The CDR3 DNA follows: TGTGCCAGCAGCTTAGTCCTTACTAGCCTTGACAATGAGCAGTTCTTC. Translating it yields CASSLVLTSLDNEQFF.

This clone was found a few times. The gene calls are TRBV19 and TRBJ2-7; the D is unclear. The CDR3 contains 13 residues. The V gene lost 6 bases and the J gene lost 3 bases, with 12 bases spanning the gap. The germline V gene has CDR1 LNHDA and CDR2 SQIVND (reference sequence). The DNA for the CDR3 is TGTGCCAGTAGCGCGGCCCTAATCTACGAGCAGTACTTC. This encodes CASSAALIYEQYF.

The J gene is TRBJ1-4, the V gene TRBV4-1; 9 positions agree with TRBD1. The germline CDR1 and CDR2 sequences are MGHRA and YSYEKL. The CDR3 sequence is 17 residues long. Losses at the gene ends were 1 base for V and 7 bases for J; bases not matched to a gene: 10. This CDR3 is CASSQGPYRGLFEKLFF. CDR3 nucleotides: TGCGCCAGCAGCCAAGGCCCATACAGGGGGCTGTTTGAAAAACTGTTTTTT.

The chain combines TRBV27 with TRBJ1-1; D gene uncertain. The germline V gene has CDR1 MNHEY and CDR2 SMNVEV (reference sequence). The V end lost 2 bases, the J end lost 8 bases, and 12 bases lay between the germline ends. CDR3 size: 13 residues. The CDR3 loop is CASSLLDGKEAFF. For the CDR3, the DNA is TGTGCCAGCAGTTTACTGGACGGGAAAGAAGCTTTCTTT.

This clone turned up a few times. The chain uses TRBV7-9 and TRBJ1-4; 7 nucleotides line up with TRBD1. Germline-derived CDR1 and CDR2 are SEHNR and FQNEAQ (reference sequence). The CDR3 runs to 15 residues. V shed 3 bases, J shed 6 bases, and the junction held 7 bases outside the gene matches. CDR3 in amino acids: CASSFRDSGYEKLFF. CDR3 nucleotides: TGTGCCAGCAGCTTTAGGGACAGCGGATATGAAAAACTGTTTTTT.

This clone was found a few times. The chain combines TRBV6-6 with TRBJ1-1; TRBD1 matches 9 bases. The J segment lost 5 bases and the V segment lost 2 bases, leaving 6 bases of the junction unmatched. Germline V gene data show CDR1 as MNHNY and CDR2 as SVGAGI (reference sequence). This CDR3 comprises 15 residues. The CDR3 loop is CASSYGTGSNTEAFF. In DNA, the CDR3 is TGTGCCAGCAGTTACGGGACAGGGTCGAATACTGAAGCTTTCTTT.

The V and J genes are TRBV15 and TRBJ1-4; D not certain. The CDR3 has 11 amino acids. Trimming took off 3 bases at V and 8 bases at J, with 4 bases between the two ends. Germline V gene lookup returns CDR1 LNHNV and CDR2 YYDKDF (reference sequence). CDR3 loop: CATSSLEKLFF. Written as DNA, the CDR3 is TGTGCCACCAGCAGCTTGGAAAAACTGTTTTTT.

This clone has just one count. The chain links TRBV19 to TRBJ1-2; 8 positions agree with TRBD1. V was clipped by 3 bases and J by 2 bases; unmatched bases: 2. There are 14 residues in the CDR3. The V gene's germline CDR1 is LNHDA and CDR2 SQIVND (reference sequence). CDR3 residues: CASSIDRGNYGYTF. CDR3 nucleotides: TGTGCCAGTAGTATTGACAGGGGAAACTATGGCTACACCTTC.

CDR3 coding DNA: TGTGCCAGCAGCTTGAACACAGGGGAAATTTGGGAGCAGTTCTTC. The encoded protein is CASSLNTGEIWEQFF. The V gene is TRBV5-6, the J gene TRBJ2-1, with TRBD1 matching 7 bases. The CDR3 sequence is 15 residues long. Per germline, CDR1 SGHDT and CDR2 YYEEEE. V dropped 1 base and J dropped 10; count of bases not matched to a gene: 11.

The gene calls are TRBV7-9 and TRBJ1-5, with 7 positions matching TRBD1. There are 16 residues in the CDR3. Looked up from germline, CDR1 is SEHNR and CDR2 is FQNEAQ (reference sequence). Trimming took 5 bases from V and 1 from J; bases not matched to a gene: 8. CDR3 protein: CASSLGTARSNQPQHF. CDR3 nucleotide sequence: TGTGCCAGCAGCCTTGGGACAGCCCGAAGCAATCAGCCCCAGCATTTT. Together with reference TRBV7-9 and TRBJ1-5, the CDR3 gives the full variable domain: DTGVSQNPRHKITKRGQNVTFRCDPISEHNRLYWYRQTLGQGPEFLTYFQNEAQLEKSRLLSDRFSAERPKGSFSTLEIQRTEQGDSAMYLCASSLGTARSNQPQHFGDGTRLSIL.

The CDR3 nucleotides are TGTGCCAGCAGTGAACCTTGTCTAGGCGGGCTCTACGAGCAGTACTTC. Translated, it gives CASSEPCLGGLYEQYF. The rearrangement links TRBV6-4 to TRBJ2-7; D is possibly TRBD2 (5 bases). This CDR3 has 16 residues. CDR1 is MRHNA and CDR2 is SNTAGT in the germline V gene. Trimming cost V 3 bases and J 3 bases, with 18 bases left between them.

The chain uses TRBV7-2 and TRBJ2-7, with a weak D call TRBD2 (5 bases). V lost 3 bases and J 1 base, leaving 10 bases between the germline ends. CDR3 length equals 14 residues. CDR1 is SGHTA, CDR2 FQGNSA, per germline. As DNA, the CDR3 is TGTGCCAGCAGCTTTCTCAGCGGTTCCTACGAGCAGTACTTC. Amino acids: CASSFLSGSYEQYF.